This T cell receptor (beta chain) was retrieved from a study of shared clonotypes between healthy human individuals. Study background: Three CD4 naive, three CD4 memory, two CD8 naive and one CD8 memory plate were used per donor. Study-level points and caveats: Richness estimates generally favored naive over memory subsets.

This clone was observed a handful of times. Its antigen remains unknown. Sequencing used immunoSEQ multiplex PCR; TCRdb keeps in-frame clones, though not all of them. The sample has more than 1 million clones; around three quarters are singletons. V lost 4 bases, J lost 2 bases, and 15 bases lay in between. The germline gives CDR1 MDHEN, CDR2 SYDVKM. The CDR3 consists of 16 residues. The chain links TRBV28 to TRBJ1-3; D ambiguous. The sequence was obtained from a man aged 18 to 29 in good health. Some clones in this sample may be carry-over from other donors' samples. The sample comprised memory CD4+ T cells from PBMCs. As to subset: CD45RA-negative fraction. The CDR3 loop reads CASSSPKRAAGNTIYF. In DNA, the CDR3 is TGTGCCAGCAGTTCACCAAAACGGGCAGCTGGAAACACCATATATTTT.